The 24 T cell receptor beta chains below were found in one sample sequenced in a study of CXCR3-negative and CXCR3-positive naive CD8 T cells. Carrying UMI labels, the TRB cDNA libraries were prepared through 5' RACE. Each CDR3 protein gets one entry in TCRdb, which reprocessed the 5' RACE reads and gives no DNA. This repertoire includes fewer than 90,000 distinct CDR3 sequences. Input material: naive CXCR3- CD8+ T cells from blood. Subset: CD45RO-CCR7+CD27+CD95- naive CD8+ T cells lacking CXCR3 (TNR3-). The receptors were gathered from a human donor in good health. Some clones in this sample may be carry-over from other donors' samples.

The gene calls are TRBV7-6 and TRBJ2-3; checking the TCRdb D call of TRBD2 is not possible without DNA. CDR1 is SGHVS and CDR2 is FNYEAQ in the germline V gene. The CDR3 length is 17 residues. The CDR3 reads CASSPILAGGGTDTQYF.

This chain connects TRBV6-1 to TRBJ2-7; with no DNA, the TCRdb D assignment of TRBD1 cannot be verified. This CDR3 spans 13 amino acids. Per the germline V gene, CDR1 is MNHNS and CDR2 is SASEGT. CDR3 sequence: CASNGTGDYEQYF.

The J gene is TRBJ2-1, the V gene TRBV7-2. Per germline, CDR1 SGHTA and CDR2 FQGNSA. The CDR3 totals 14 residues. CDR3 residues: CASSLALAYNEQFF.

The chain combines TRBV28 with TRBJ2-7. Germline CDR1 is MDHEN and CDR2 is SYDVKM. The CDR3 is 13 residues long. CDR3 protein: CASSRQSAYEQYF.

The rearrangement links TRBV12-3 or TRBV12-4 to TRBJ2-3. CDR3 length: 15 amino acids. The CDR3 protein is CASSLGATYTDTQYF.

The rearrangement joins TRBV4-1 to TRBJ2-7; TCRdb gives TRBD2 as the D gene, but with no DNA this cannot be confirmed. The CDR3 spans 15 residues. Germline CDR1 MGHRA, CDR2 YSYEKL. The CDR3 is CASSQGDFGSYEQYF.

V gene TRBV2 combines with J gene TRBJ2-6; TCRdb's D call, TRBD2, is unchecked because there is no DNA. The germline CDR1 and CDR2 sequences are SNHLY and FYNNEI. CDR3 length: 16 amino acids. CDR3 residues: CASSAGASSGANVLTF.

The chain carries TRBV11-2 and TRBJ2-5; TCRdb picks TRBD2, but there is no DNA to check that call. From germline, CDR1 is SGHAT and CDR2 FQNNGV. CDR3 size: 14 residues. The CDR3 region is CASSPGTIDETQYF.

The rearrangement joins TRBV28 to TRBJ2-2; the TCRdb D gene call, TRBD2, has no DNA to confirm it. The CDR3 loop spans 16 amino acids. The germline CDR1 and CDR2 sequences are MDHEN and SYDVKM. The CDR3 region is CASSLLAGELAGELFF.

The CDR3 here is CSVATRDTYYEQYF. The V gene is TRBV29-1, the J gene TRBJ2-7; as DNA is missing, the TRBD1 call by TCRdb cannot be tested. CDR1 is SQVTM and CDR2 is ANQGSEA in the germline V gene. The CDR3 covers 14 residues.

The V and J genes are TRBV14 and TRBJ2-3. This CDR3 has 14 residues. CDR1 is SGHDN and CDR2 is FVKESK in the germline V gene. CDR3 loop: CASSPWAEADTQYF.

J is TRBJ1-2 and V is TRBV11-3; TCRdb reports TRBD1, a call that lacks DNA to check it against. The CDR3 consists of 15 residues. CDR1 SGHNT and CDR2 YENEEA come from the germline V gene. The chain's CDR3 is CASSEAGVLSYGYTF.

The chain employs TRBV10-1 and TRBJ1-1. Germline lookup yields CDR1 WNHNN and CDR2 SYGVQD (reference sequence). The CDR3 sequence is 13 residues long. The CDR3 here is CASSTIGTTEAFF.

This sequence joins TRBV18 and TRBJ2-1. The CDR3 has 13 amino acids. Germline assignment: CDR1 KGHSH and CDR2 LQKENI. CDR3 residues: CASSPPAYNEQFF.

The rearrangement joins TRBV9 to TRBJ2-3; the D call of TRBD2 rests on TCRdb alone, since no DNA is present to check it. Germline V lookup: CDR1 SGDLS, CDR2 YYNGEE. This CDR3 region has 15 residues. The CDR3 region is CASSVLRGNTDTQYF.

The rearrangement joins TRBV7-9 to TRBJ2-7. Germline V gene lookup returns CDR1 SEHNR and CDR2 FQNEAQ (reference sequence). The CDR3 has 13 amino acids. The CDR3 reads CASSFEALGEQYF.

The J gene is TRBJ2-3, the V gene TRBV7-2; the TCRdb call, TRBD2, lacks DNA for checking. This CDR3 has 13 residues. Germline V gene lookup returns CDR1 SGHTA and CDR2 FQGNSA. This CDR3 is CASSPSDPDTQYF.

V is TRBV6-2 or TRBV6-3 and J is TRBJ1-1; TCRdb reports TRBD1, a call that lacks DNA to check it against. This CDR3 contains 18 residues. Germline V gene sequence: CDR1 MNHEY, CDR2 SVGEGT. CDR3 in amino acids: CASSYVQGSVLMNTEAFF.

The chain joins TRBV14 to TRBJ2-1. Germline V gene lookup returns CDR1 SGHDN and CDR2 FVKESK. This CDR3 spans 16 amino acids. CDR3 residues: CASSQTLADSYNEQFF.

V gene TRBV19 combines with J gene TRBJ2-7; the TCRdb D gene call, TRBD2, has no DNA to confirm it. From germline, CDR1 is LNHDA and CDR2 SQIVND (reference sequence). This CDR3 contains 14 residues. The CDR3 protein is CASSILTGPAEQYF. Full variable domain (remainder filled in from reference TRBV19 and TRBJ2-7): DGGITQSPKYLFRKEGQNVTLSCEQNLNHDAMYWYRQDPGQGLRLIYYSQIVNDFQKGDIAEGYSVSREKKESFPLTVTSAQKNPTAFYLCASSILTGPAEQYFGPGTRLTVT.

The rearrangement joins TRBV7-8 to TRBJ2-5; TCRdb's D call, TRBD1, is unchecked because there is no DNA. This CDR3 spans 16 amino acids. Looked up from germline, CDR1 is SGHVS and CDR2 is FQNEAQ. CDR3 amino acids: CASSPLGAGGQETQYF.

The chain combines TRBV9 with TRBJ2-2. CDR1 is SGDLS and CDR2 is YYNGEE in the germline V gene. The CDR3 runs to 15 residues. CDR3 sequence: CASSGGNVITGELFF.

V and J are TRBV20-1 and TRBJ1-1. Germline V CDR1 and CDR2: DFQATT, SNEGSKA (reference sequence). The CDR3 runs to 13 residues. The CDR3 sequence is CSARIQPGLEAFF.

V usage is TRBV7-2 and J usage is TRBJ2-7; TCRdb names TRBD1, which stays unverified in the absence of DNA. Germline loops: CDR1 SGHTA, CDR2 FQGNSA. The CDR3 spans 14 residues. Here the CDR3 reads CASSNPGATREQYF.